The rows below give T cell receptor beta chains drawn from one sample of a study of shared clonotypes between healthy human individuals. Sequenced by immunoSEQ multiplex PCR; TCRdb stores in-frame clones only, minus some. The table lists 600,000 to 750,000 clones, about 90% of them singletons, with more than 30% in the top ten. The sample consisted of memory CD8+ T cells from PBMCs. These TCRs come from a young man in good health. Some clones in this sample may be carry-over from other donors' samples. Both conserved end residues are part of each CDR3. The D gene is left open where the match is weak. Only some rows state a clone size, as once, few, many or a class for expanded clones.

DNA: TGTGCCAGCAGGACAGGGTCCTACGAGCAGTACTTC; CDR3: CASRTGSYEQYF; V: TRBV27; length: 12; D: TRBD1; J: TRBJ2-7; size: .
DNA: TGTGCCAGCAGCTCCGGGGGAGCGGCCGACAATGAGCAGTTCTTC; CDR3: CASSSGGAADNEQFF; V: TRBV5-4; length: 15; D: .; J: TRBJ2-1; size: .
DNA: TGTGCCAGCAGTGGGGGGACAGGGGACTACGAGCAGTACTTC; CDR3: CASSGGTGDYEQYF; V: TRBV27; length: 14; D: TRBD1; J: TRBJ2-7; size: .
DNA: TGTGCCAGCAGTTGGCAGAACACCGGGGAGCTGTTTTTT; CDR3: CASSWQNTGELFF; V: TRBV27; length: 13; D: .; J: TRBJ2-2; size: .
DNA: TGCGCCAGCAGCCCAAACCCGGGACAGGGTCTTTACGAGCAGTACTTC; CDR3: CASSPNPGQGLYEQYF; V: TRBV5-1; length: 16; D: TRBD1; J: TRBJ2-7; size: .
DNA: TGTGCCAGCAGTGAGGCCCTTTACTCTGGAAACACCATATATTTT; CDR3: CASSEALYSGNTIYF; V: TRBV2; length: 15; D: .; J: TRBJ1-3; size: .
DNA: TGTGCCAGCAGTTTACAGGGAGGTTGGACTGAAGCTTTCTTT; CDR3: CASSLQGGWTEAFF; V: TRBV27; length: 14; D: .; J: TRBJ1-1; size: .
DNA: TGTGCCAGCAGCTTAGGAGAGGGGTTCACCGGGGAGCTGTTTTTT; CDR3: CASSLGEGFTGELFF; V: TRBV7-9; length: 15; D: .; J: TRBJ2-2; size: .
DNA: TGTGCCAGCAGCTTAGGAGGATTGGGTGAAAAACTGTTTTTT; CDR3: CASSLGGLGEKLFF; V: TRBV5-6; length: 14; D: .; J: TRBJ1-4; size: .
DNA: TGTGCCAGCAGTTTCCTAAATAGCAATCAGCCCCAGCATTTT; CDR3: CASSFLNSNQPQHF; V: TRBV28; length: 14; D: .; J: TRBJ1-5; size: .
DNA: TGTGCCAGCAGCCAAGATCCCGGACAGGGGGATAATGAGCAGTTCTTC; CDR3: CASSQDPGQGDNEQFF; V: TRBV14; length: 16; D: TRBD1; J: TRBJ2-1; size: few
DNA: TGTGCCAGCAGGGGGCTAACCAGGGAGACCCAGTACTTC; CDR3: CASRGLTRETQYF; V: TRBV6-1; length: 13; D: .; J: TRBJ2-5; size: .
DNA: TGTGCCAGTATCAAACAGGGTAGGGGTTTTACCACTGAAGCTTTCTTT; CDR3: CASIKQGRGFTTEAFF; V: TRBV19; length: 16; D: .; J: TRBJ1-1; size: .
DNA: TGTGCCAGCAGCTTAGAATGGCAGCCTAATGAAAAACTGTTTTTT; CDR3: CASSLEWQPNEKLFF; V: TRBV7-9; length: 15; D: .; J: TRBJ1-4; size: .
DNA: TGCGCCAGCAGCTTGGTATTGGGACAAGAGACCCAGTACTTC; CDR3: CASSLVLGQETQYF; V: TRBV5-1; length: 14; D: .; J: TRBJ2-5; size: .
DNA: TGCAGTGTTCGCCCCTACAATGAGCAGTTCTTC; CDR3: CSVRPYNEQFF; V: TRBV20-1; length: 11; D: .; J: TRBJ2-1; size: .
DNA: TGTGCCAGCAGTTTGAGCGGGCAGGAGGAAGATGAAAAACTGTTTTTT; CDR3: CASSLSGQEEDEKLFF; V: TRBV27; length: 16; D: .; J: TRBJ1-4; size: .
DNA: TGTGCCAGCAGTTGGCGAGGAGCCTCCGGCTACGAGCAGTACTTC; CDR3: CASSWRGASGYEQYF; V: TRBV27; length: 15; D: .; J: TRBJ2-7; size: .
DNA: TGTGCCAGCAGCCAAGAAGAGTCGAAGCCCCAGCATTTT; CDR3: CASSQEESKPQHF; V: TRBV4-2; length: 13; D: .; J: TRBJ1-5; size: .
DNA: TGTGCCAGCAGCTTGGCCGCGGTCAGGGCCCCAGAGACCCAGTACTTC; CDR3: CASSLAAVRAPETQYF; V: TRBV5-5; length: 16; D: .; J: TRBJ2-5; size: once
DNA: TGTGCCAGCAGCTCACGGGGGGAGGGCCGGAATGAGCAGTTCTTC; CDR3: CASSSRGEGRNEQFF; V: TRBV13; length: 15; D: TRBD2; J: TRBJ2-1; size: once
DNA: TGTGCCAGCAGCTTAGGGGTACTCCGCTCCTACAATGAGCAGTTCTTC; CDR3: CASSLGVLRSYNEQFF; V: TRBV11-2; length: 16; D: .; J: TRBJ2-1; size: .
DNA: TGTGCCAGCACCCCAGCGATGGGGGGCCCCAAACAGCCCCAGCATTTT; CDR3: CASTPAMGGPKQPQHF; V: TRBV28; length: 16; D: .; J: TRBJ1-5; size: .
DNA: TGTGCCAGCAGAGAAGCGGGAGGGACTACAAGTACGCAGTATTTT; CDR3: CASREAGGTTSTQYF; V: TRBV10-3; length: 15; D: TRBD2; J: TRBJ2-3; size: .
DNA: TGCGCCAGCAGCCGACTAGCGGGAATCACAGATACGCAGTATTTT; CDR3: CASSRLAGITDTQYF; V: TRBV4-1; length: 15; D: TRBD2; J: TRBJ2-3; size: .
DNA: TGTGCCAGCAGTTTATCGGCAGGGGCCCCCTACGAGCAGTACTTC; CDR3: CASSLSAGAPYEQYF; V: TRBV27; length: 15; D: .; J: TRBJ2-7; size: .
DNA: TGTGCCAGTAGTATCGGAACTAGCGGTAGCACAGATACGCAGTATTTT; CDR3: CASSIGTSGSTDTQYF; V: TRBV19; length: 16; D: TRBD2; J: TRBJ2-3; size: .
DNA: TGTGCCAGCAGCTACGAAGAATACAATGAGCAGTTCTTC; CDR3: CASSYEEYNEQFF; V: TRBV11-1; length: 13; D: .; J: TRBJ2-1; size: .
DNA: TGTGCCAGCAGTGAATCGGCCCACGAGCAGTACTTC; CDR3: CASSESAHEQYF; V: TRBV25-1; length: 12; D: .; J: TRBJ2-7; size: .
DNA: TGTGCCAGCAGCACCATAAACAGGGATTCAGATACGCAGTATTTT; CDR3: CASSTINRDSDTQYF; V: TRBV7-9; length: 15; D: .; J: TRBJ2-3; size: .
DNA: TGTGCCAGTAGTATTGGGGACAGGGGGCGCGCGGAGACCCAGTACTTC; CDR3: CASSIGDRGRAETQYF; V: TRBV19; length: 16; D: TRBD1; J: TRBJ2-5; size: .
DNA: TGTGCCAGCTCCCTGGGTGGGGGGCACTACAATGAGCAGTTCTTC; CDR3: CASSLGGGHYNEQFF; V: TRBV27; length: 15; D: .; J: TRBJ2-1; size: .
DNA: TGTGCCCCCGGGCAGACTGCGGGGACTGAAGCTTTCTTT; CDR3: CAPGQTAGTEAFF; V: TRBV7-9; length: 13; D: .; J: TRBJ1-1; size: .
DNA: TGTGCCAGCAGCCGCCAAGCTCGCGGCGCCTACGAGCAGTACTTC; CDR3: CASSRQARGAYEQYF; V: TRBV27; length: 15; D: .; J: TRBJ2-7; size: once
DNA: TGTGCCAGCATCGGTGGGGGACCTAATGAAAAACTGTTTTTT; CDR3: CASIGGGPNEKLFF; V: TRBV7-9; length: 14; D: .; J: TRBJ1-4; size: .
DNA: TGTGCCAGTAGAGACAGGGTATCCTACGAGCAGTACTTC; CDR3: CASRDRVSYEQYF; V: TRBV19; length: 13; D: TRBD1; J: TRBJ2-7; size: .
DNA: TGTGCCAGCAGCTTTTCCCAGCGCCAGGGGGAGCTGTTTTTT; CDR3: CASSFSQRQGELFF; V: TRBV7-7; length: 14; D: .; J: TRBJ2-2; size: .
DNA: TGTGCCAGCAACCCCACGACTAGCGGGAGGGTGGAGCAGTACTTC; CDR3: CASNPTTSGRVEQYF; V: TRBV2; length: 15; D: TRBD2; J: TRBJ2-7; size: .
DNA: TGTGCCAGCAGCTCCTCGCTAGCGGGAGGGCCTCTGGAGACCCAGTACTTC; CDR3: CASSSSLAGGPLETQYF; V: TRBV7-8; length: 17; D: TRBD2; J: TRBJ2-5; size: once
DNA: TGTGCCAGCAGCTTAAGCGGGAGTTCCGGGGAGCTGTTTTTT; CDR3: CASSLSGSSGELFF; V: TRBV7-9; length: 14; D: TRBD2; J: TRBJ2-2; size: .
DNA: TGTGCCAGCAGCCGAAACTGGGAGGGACGGTTCTATGGCTACACCTTC; CDR3: CASSRNWEGRFYGYTF; V: TRBV4-2; length: 16; D: .; J: TRBJ1-2; size: .
DNA: TGTGCCAGCAGTTTATTGAGTAGGGTTGGAGATACGCAGTATTTT; CDR3: CASSLLSRVGDTQYF; V: TRBV27; length: 15; D: .; J: TRBJ2-3; size: .
DNA: TGCGCCAGCAGCTTCAGGGGGGCCTACAATGAGCAGTTCTTC; CDR3: CASSFRGAYNEQFF; V: TRBV10-2; length: 14; D: .; J: TRBJ2-1; size: .
DNA: TGTGCCAGCAGCTTAACCTATCCAGGTGATGAGCAGTTCTTC; CDR3: CASSLTYPGDEQFF; V: TRBV7-6; length: 14; D: .; J: TRBJ2-1; size: .
DNA: TGTGCCAGCAGCGCCCCCGGACGGTGGGACTCTGGAAACACCATATATTTT; CDR3: CASSAPGRWDSGNTIYF; V: TRBV7-9; length: 17; D: .; J: TRBJ1-3; size: .
DNA: TGTGCCATCAGTGATGTGGGGTTTGGCCACGAGCAGTACTTC; CDR3: CAISDVGFGHEQYF; V: TRBV10-3; length: 14; D: .; J: TRBJ2-7; size: .
DNA: TGTGCCAGCAGTCACGGACAGGGGGCGTACAATGAGCAGTTCTTC; CDR3: CASSHGQGAYNEQFF; V: TRBV28; length: 15; D: TRBD1; J: TRBJ2-1; size: .
DNA: TGTGCCAGCAGTTTACTACAGGGTACGAACACTGAAGCTTTCTTT; CDR3: CASSLLQGTNTEAFF; V: TRBV27; length: 15; D: .; J: TRBJ1-1; size: .
DNA: TGTGCCAGTAGCTACCGCGGGCCCACCTACGAGCAGTACTTC; CDR3: CASSYRGPTYEQYF; V: TRBV19; length: 14; D: .; J: TRBJ2-7; size: .
DNA: TGTGCCAGCAGTGAAGGGACCTACTCTGGAAACACCATATATTTT; CDR3: CASSEGTYSGNTIYF; V: TRBV6-1; length: 15; D: .; J: TRBJ1-3; size: .
DNA: TGTGCCAGCAGGCCCGACGGTTACAATGAGCAGTTCTTC; CDR3: CASRPDGYNEQFF; V: TRBV28; length: 13; D: .; J: TRBJ2-1; size: .
DNA: TGTGCCAGCAGCTCCGGGACAGGGGGCTTGGATACGCAGTATTTT; CDR3: CASSSGTGGLDTQYF; V: TRBV5-6; length: 15; D: TRBD1; J: TRBJ2-3; size: .
DNA: TGCAGCATTATTGGCCCTGCCACTGAAGCTTTCTTT; CDR3: CSIIGPATEAFF; V: TRBV29-1; length: 12; D: .; J: TRBJ1-1; size: few
DNA: TGTGCCAGCAGTTACTCCGACTTGAACACTGAAGCTTTCTTT; CDR3: CASSYSDLNTEAFF; V: TRBV6-5; length: 14; D: .; J: TRBJ1-1; size: .
DNA: TGTGCCAGTAGTATCTATCTGGGTCTCTACGAGCAGTACTTC; CDR3: CASSIYLGLYEQYF; V: TRBV19; length: 14; D: .; J: TRBJ2-7; size: .